One sample yielded the 19 T cell receptor beta chains listed below, sequenced in a study of shared clonotypes between healthy human individuals. Naive CD8 cells comprised CD45RO-negative, CCR7-positively selected cells, excluding terminally differentiated effector memory CD45RA+ cells. Repertoires were generated with immunoSEQ multiplex PCR, while TCRdb's copy carries only in-frame clones and drops some. The sample has under 600,000 clones, more than 95% seen once. Material: naive CD8+ T cells sorted from blood. Receptors were obtained from a man aged 25 to 40 in good health.

CDR3 coding DNA: TGTGCCAGCAGACCTCAGGGGTCTGGGGCCAACGTCCTGACTTTC. Translated, it gives CASRPQGSGANVLTF. The chain links TRBV28 to TRBJ2-6, with D perhaps matching TRBD1 (6 bases). The CDR3 spans 15 residues. Germline V gene data show CDR1 as MDHEN and CDR2 as SYDVKM. V was clipped by 6 bases and J by 1 base, with 10 bases between them.

The chain uses TRBV5-4 and TRBJ1-2; no firm D call. Trimming shortened V by 0 bases and J by 3 bases, and 9 bases separated the two germline ends. The germline V gene has CDR1 SGHNT and CDR2 YYREEE (reference sequence). The CDR3 covers 14 residues. The chain's CDR3 is CASSLVGSDYGYTF. The CDR3 DNA is TGTGCCAGCAGCTTGGTAGGGTCTGACTATGGCTACACCTTC.

The chain couples TRBV7-6 to TRBJ1-5, with D unclear. Germline V gene lookup returns CDR1 SGHVS and CDR2 FNYEAQ. Trimming removed 1 base from V and 0 bases from J, with 7 bases in between. CDR3 size: 15 residues. Written as DNA, the CDR3 is TGTGCCAGCAGCTTAGAGTCTGGTAGCAATCAGCCCCAGCATTTT. Protein sequence: CASSLESGSNQPQHF. The complete variable domain, with remaining parts taken from reference TRBV7-6 and TRBJ1-5, reads GAGVSQSPRYKVTKRGQDVALRCDPISGHVSLYWYRQALGQGPEFLTYFNYEAQQDKSGLPNDRFSAERPEGSISTLTIQRTEQRDSAMYRCASSLESGSNQPQHFGDGTRLSIL.

This clone showed up just once. The chain joins TRBV5-5 to TRBJ1-4; D ambiguous. This CDR3 comprises 14 residues. Trimming took off 4 bases at V and 5 bases at J, with 12 bases between the two ends. Per germline, CDR1 SGHKS and CDR2 YYEKEE (reference sequence). CDR3 sequence: CASSQGSRNEKLFF. Here the CDR3 DNA reads TGTGCCAGCAGCCAAGGGTCCCGCAATGAAAAACTGTTTTTT.

V is TRBV5-4 and J is TRBJ2-1; TRBD2 agrees at 7 bases. The trim removed 5 bases at V and 4 bases at J, leaving 9 bases unmatched. Germline V gene lookup returns CDR1 SGHNT and CDR2 YYREEE (reference sequence). The CDR3 runs 15 residues. The CDR3 nucleotides read TGTGCCAGCAGGGGGAGGGGTAGGGATTACAATGAGCAGTTCTTC. Translated, it gives CASRGRGRDYNEQFF.

The V gene is TRBV30, the J gene TRBJ2-7; possible D gene TRBD1, 5 bases. Germline lookup yields CDR1 GTSNPN and CDR2 SVGIG (reference sequence). V lost 5 bases, J lost 5 bases, and 16 bases lay in between. The CDR3 runs to 13 residues. CDR3 DNA sequence: TGTGCCTGGTCCCCCCAGGGCGGTCACGAGCAGTACTTC. Protein: CAWSPQGGHEQYF.

V is TRBV9 and J is TRBJ2-1; tentatively, D is TRBD2 (6 bases). This CDR3 comprises 12 residues. Germline loops: CDR1 SGDLS, CDR2 YYNGEE. The V end was cut by 3 bases, the J end by 7 bases, with 8 bases between. The CDR3 DNA is TGTGCCAGCAGCGCGAGCGGGAATGAGCAGTTCTTC. Residues: CASSASGNEQFF. Full variable domain (outside the CDR3, taken from reference TRBV9 and TRBJ2-1): DSGVTQTPKHLITATGQRVTLRCSPRSGDLSVYWYQQSLDQGLQFLIQYYNGEERAKGNILERFSAQQFPDLHSELNLSSLELGDSALYFCASSASGNEQFFGPGTRLTVL.

The chain links TRBV29-1 to TRBJ2-1, with a possible D match to TRBD2 (7 bases). The ends were cut back, 4 bases at V and 10 bases at J, with 17 bases in the middle. Germline loops: CDR1 SQVTM, CDR2 ANQGSEA. CDR3 length equals 13 residues. In nucleotides, the CDR3 is TGCAGCGTTGCCGGGGGGCGGGAATACGAGCAGTTCTTC. It encodes CSVAGGREYEQFF.

V is TRBV5-1 and J is TRBJ2-5, with D tentatively TRBD1 (6 bases). Germline V gene data show CDR1 as SGHRS and CDR2 as YFSETQ. This CDR3 region has 16 residues. Trimming stripped 4 bases from V and 5 bases from J, with 21 bases between. This CDR3 is CASSPEQGRGLETQYF. The CDR3 DNA sequence: TGCGCCAGCAGCCCTGAACAGGGACGGGGTTTGGAGACCCAGTACTTC.

The chain recombines TRBV27 with TRBJ2-7; D might be TRBD2 (5 bases). The V and J ends lost 3 bases and 5 bases respectively, with 17 bases between them. The CDR3 runs 15 residues. Germline values: CDR1 MNHEY, CDR2 SMNVEV (reference sequence). The CDR3: CASSFVRAQWDEQYF. CDR3 sequence (DNA): TGTGCCAGCAGTTTTGTGAGGGCCCAGTGGGACGAGCAGTACTTC.

The CDR3: CASSLGVSSYNEQFF. The DNA of the CDR3 is TGTGCCAGCAGTTTGGGGGTGAGCTCCTACAATGAGCAGTTCTTC. The chain recombines TRBV28 with TRBJ2-1, with D possibly called TRBD1 or TRBD2 (5 bases each). Germline V CDR1 and CDR2: MDHEN, SYDVKM. Trimming left V 3 bases short and J 0 bases short, with 9 bases between. The CDR3 is 15 amino acids.

The chain employs TRBV5-1 and TRBJ2-7, with TRBD2 matching over 10 bases. The J segment lost 3 bases and the V segment lost 4 bases, leaving 7 bases of the junction unmatched. CDR1 and CDR2 (germline): SGHRS, YFSETQ. CDR3 length equals 15 residues. CDR3 coding DNA: TGCGCCAGCAGCCCCACCGGGACTAGCGTCTACGAGCAGTACTTC. Protein sequence: CASSPTGTSVYEQYF. The full variable domain, its missing parts supplied by reference TRBV5-1 and TRBJ2-7, is KAGVTQTPRYLIKTRGQQVTLSCSPISGHRSVSWYQQTPGQGLQFLFEYFSETQRNKGNFPGRFSGRQFSNSRSEMNVSTLELGDSALYLCASSPTGTSVYEQYFGPGTRLTVT.

This sequence joins TRBV14 and TRBJ2-4, with D maybe TRBD1 (5 bases). The CDR3 totals 16 residues. The V end lost 2 bases, the J end lost 4 bases, and 15 bases lay between the germline ends. Germline CDR1 reads SGHDN; CDR2 reads FVKESK. CDR3 loop: CASSQRVAGLKNIQYF. The DNA for the CDR3 is TGTGCCAGCAGCCAACGCGTCGCAGGGCTAAAAAACATTCAGTACTTC. Together with reference TRBV14 and TRBJ2-4, the CDR3 gives the full variable domain: EAGVTQFPSHSVIEKGQTVTLRCDPISGHDNLYWYRRVMGKEIKFLLHFVKESKQDESGMPNNRFLAERTGGTYSTLKVQPAELEDSGVYFCASSQRVAGLKNIQYFGAGTRLSVL.

This clone was detected only once. The chain joins TRBV5-1 to TRBJ2-2; D is uncertain. The V end was cut by 0 bases, the J end by 6 bases, with 3 bases between. The CDR3 extends over 12 amino acids. In germline, CDR1 is SGHRS, CDR2 YFSETQ. This chain's CDR3 is CASSLVAGELFF. As DNA, the CDR3 is TGCGCCAGCAGCTTGGTGGCCGGGGAGCTGTTTTTT.

This chain uses TRBV4-1 with TRBJ2-2, with a possible D match to TRBD1 (7 bases). The CDR3 covers 16 residues. Germline V gene lookup returns CDR1 MGHRA and CDR2 YSYEKL. Trimming took off 5 bases at V and 0 bases at J, with 13 bases between the two ends. CDR3 loop: CASSFGGQTNTGELFF. The CDR3 DNA is TGCGCCAGCAGCTTCGGGGGACAGACGAACACCGGGGAGCTGTTTTTT.

The J gene is TRBJ2-1, the V gene TRBV9; D is undetermined. The germline V gene has CDR1 SGDLS and CDR2 YYNGEE. Deletions cut 4 bases from V and 3 bases from J, with 8 bases between. The CDR3 runs 13 residues. The CDR3 sequence is CASSLPGYNEQFF. In nucleotides, the CDR3 is TGTGCCAGCAGCTTACCGGGCTACAATGAGCAGTTCTTC.

The chain has TRBV7-8 and TRBJ2-7; 8 bases fit TRBD1. The CDR3 has 16 amino acids. The germline V gene has CDR1 SGHVS and CDR2 FQNEAQ. With 5 bases clipped from V and 1 base from J, the junction kept 10 bases outside the gene matches. Here the CDR3 reads CASSEIAGTGSYEQYF. The CDR3 nucleotides read TGTGCCAGCAGCGAAATCGCGGGGACAGGATCCTACGAGCAGTACTTC.

The rearrangement uses TRBV11-3 and TRBJ2-1; 12 nucleotides match TRBD2. V trimming: 5 bases; J trimming: 9 bases; junction bases outside the gene matches: 8. The CDR3 runs to 15 residues. Germline lookup yields CDR1 SGHNT and CDR2 YENEEA. This chain's CDR3 is CASSPRLAGVGEQFF. DNA for the CDR3: TGTGCCAGCAGCCCGCGACTAGCGGGAGTGGGTGAGCAGTTCTTC.

This clone has just one count. The V gene is TRBV29-1, the J gene TRBJ2-2; D may be TRBD2 (5 bases). This CDR3 has 16 amino acids. V dropped 4 bases and J dropped 6 bases, with 21 bases sitting between them. Germline V gene sequence: CDR1 SQVTM, CDR2 ANQGSEA. This CDR3 is CSVVPGSLRLAGELFF. DNA of the CDR3: TGCAGCGTTGTACCGGGGTCTCTTCGGTTGGCCGGGGAGCTGTTTTTT.